The clone carrying this T cell receptor (beta chain) has more than one count but fewer than ten. The antigen is not known. This entry is derived from a study of beta chain features in type 1 diabetes. This CDR3 is 14 amino acids long. Germline assignment: CDR1 SGHRS and CDR2 YFSETQ. Trimming cost V 0 bases and J 0 bases, with 5 bases left between them. Regarding the study as a whole: Within each of all four CD4+ subsets, Type 1 diabetes patients had TCRB CDR3s that were moderately but significantly shorter.

Expressed TCRB transcripts were sequenced, since all the RNA that had been isolated was reverse transcribed. Using immunoSEQ multiplex PCR, the repertoire was profiled, and TCRdb retains in-frame clones only, with some absent. The sample includes approximately 250,000 clones, roughly a tenth of them seen just once. This chain uses TRBV5-1 with TRBJ2-3; unclear D gene. The sample consisted of naive CD4+ T cells from blood. The clonotype was recovered from a man aged 25-45 years with type 1 diabetes. CDR3 in amino acids: CASSLETSTDTQYF. The CDR3 DNA reads as TGCGCCAGCAGCTTGGAGACTAGCACAGATACGCAGTATTTT.